These T cell receptor beta chains were read from a single sample in a study of blood T cell repertoires in COVID-19. Some clones are missing from TCRdb's copy, which holds only in-frame ones; the method was immunoSEQ multiplex PCR. The data hold almost 95,000 clones, with about 80% observed a single time. What was sequenced was peripheral blood. These receptors were taken from a man aged 55 to 70 with acute or convalescent COVID-19. CDR3s include the opening cysteine and the closing phenylalanine or tryptophan.

v_gene | CDR3aa
TRBV3-1/TRBV3-2 | CASSPASRAPGQYF
TRBV4-1 | CASSQDYLVAGYTF
TRBV4-1 | CASSQDNRGHNSPLHF
TRBV5-1 | CASSEQGEHGYTF
TRBV28 | CASSLSGGGRGTEAFF
TRBV24-1 | CATSDFTGDNEQFF
TRBV7-2 | CASSPRTGDSNQPQHF
TRBV11-2 | CASRLASGGTDEQFF
TRBV7-7 | CASSPGGAGYEQYF
TRBV7-9 | CASSLARGYGYEQYF
TRBV7-6 | CASSLAGGETQYF
TRBV5-1 | CASSLEGQGAGAEAFF
TRBV5-4 | CASSYSGHRGAQYF
TRBV19 | CASSGDYGRSNQPQHF
TRBV6-5 | CASFPGQRNSPLHF
TRBV7-3 | CASSLTGVRNSPLHF
TRBV28 | CASIPGHNSGDEAFF
TRBV19 | CASSIASGGLSYNEQFF
TRBV6-5 | CASRGGSETQYF
TRBV7-3 | CASSHPAGPQETQYF
TRBV5-1 | CASGPGQVTYGYTF
TRBV5-1 | CASSQQGQGALGANVLTF
TRBV27 | CASSLSGTSMINEQFF
TRBV9 | CASSGQGSLNTEAFF
TRBV5-1 | CASSLGQDYEQYF
TRBV19 | CASSIGYGGRDTQYF
TRBV30 | CAWEARYEQYF
TRBV19 | CASSNRELNTEAFF
TRBV12-3/TRBV12-4 | CASRLGGGHEQYF
TRBV9 | CASSPRLAGDTDTQYF
TRBV6-1 | CASSEYLRSSYEQYF
TRBV18 | CASSRTGGAGGPHEQYF
TRBV3-1/TRBV3-2 | CAAKWMDDRNQPQHF
TRBV6-5 | CASRSGQSNQPQHF
TRBV6-4 | CASSEGGGAKTQYF
TRBV5-1 | CASSPDRATNEKLFF
TRBV15 | CATSTGQGAAEQYF
TRBV19 | CASSFTGGVVNTEAFF
TRBV27 | CASSGQLNTEAFF
TRBV27 | CASSYRQGDTGELFF
TRBV4-2 | CASSQDYGIEQYF
TRBV4-2 | CASSIRGGFTDTQYF
TRBV4-1 | CASSRDTNTGELFF
TRBV5-6 | CASSRPEAMLGNGYTF
TRBV25-1 | CASSKWGQGDTQYF
TRBV5-8 | CASSWGDGSYEQYF
TRBV24-1 | CATSDNRGAPYEQYF
TRBV19 | CASSDRARSRQETQYF
TRBV7-2 | CASSLPPGTGELFF
TRBV10-3 | CAIRRPGSSGNTIYF
TRBV24-1 | CATSEGGAYQPQHF
TRBV9 | CASSSDVTGPYEQYF
TRBV18 | CASSAGAQQPQHF
TRBV19 | CASSSTGGVTNEKLFF